One sample yielded the 30 T cell receptor beta chains listed below, sequenced in a study of CD8 T cells in Susac syndrome. cDNA came from roughly 0.5 to 1 ug RNA primed by random hexamers. Using its own MiXCR run on the immunoSEQ multiplex PCR reads, TCRdb lists one record per CDR3 protein. The data show some 180,000 distinct CDR3 sequences, with 85% to 95% seen just once and 0.099% held by the top ten. The sample comprised CD4+ T cells from PBMCs. These receptor sequences come from a human donor with Susac syndrome.

The V gene is TRBV7-9, the J gene TRBJ2-5; 12 nucleotides line up with TRBD2. This CDR3 has 16 amino acids. With 5 bases clipped from V and 5 bases from J, the junction kept 9 bases outside the gene matches. Germline values: CDR1 SEHNR, CDR2 FQNEAQ (reference sequence). The CDR3 DNA reads as TGTGCCAGCAGCACCGGACTAGCGGGGAAGCGGGAGACCCAGTACTTC. It encodes CASSTGLAGKRETQYF.

This rearrangement joins TRBV4-1 to TRBJ2-1; 10 bases line up with TRBD2. This CDR3 has 15 residues. Germline trimming cut 5 bases from V and 7 bases from J; bases unmatched to any gene: 8. Germline lookup yields CDR1 MGHRA and CDR2 YSYEKL. CDR3 bases: TGCGCCAGCAGCTCACTAGCGGGACTTGGGAATGAGCAGTTCTTC. This translates into CASSSLAGLGNEQFF.

This clonotype was recorded only once. The rearrangement uses TRBV9 and TRBJ1-6; 9 nucleotides align to TRBD1. V gave up 3 bases and J gave up 7 bases; unmatched junction bases: 8. Germline lookup yields CDR1 SGDLS and CDR2 YYNGEE. The CDR3 runs to 16 residues. The CDR3 DNA is TGTGCCAGCAGCGAGGGGACAGGGTTGAGAAATTCACCCCTCCACTTT. Its protein is CASSEGTGLRNSPLHF.

V usage is TRBV23-1 and J usage is TRBJ1-1; D gene uncertain. TRBV23-1 is treated as an ORF (open reading frame) with a function not yet certain. The CDR3 contains 14 residues. Trimming removed 4 bases at V and 1 base at J, with 10 bases between. DNA for the CDR3: TGCGCCAGCAGTCGAGGACGGACGAACACTGAAGCTTTCTTT. Amino acid sequence: CASSRGRTNTEAFF.

This clonotype was seen only a few times. The chain links TRBV12-3 or TRBV12-4 to TRBJ1-2; D is possibly TRBD1 (6 bases). The CDR3 length is 13 residues. Deletions cut 6 bases from V and 4 bases from J, with 12 bases between. As DNA, the CDR3 is TGTGCCAGCAGCATCGACAGGTTCTATGGCTACACCTTC. This translates into CASSIDRFYGYTF.

V and J are TRBV18 and TRBJ2-7; 8 bases map to TRBD2. The V gene end was trimmed by 3 bases and the J gene end by 6 bases; junction bases not matched to a gene: 7. CDR3 size: 14 residues. The germline V gene encodes CDR1 KGHSH and CDR2 LQKENI. The CDR3 is CASSPGTGGSEQYF. The DNA of the CDR3 is TGTGCCAGCTCACCGGGGACGGGGGGGAGCGAGCAGTACTTC.

The V gene is TRBV4-3, the J gene TRBJ1-1; no firm D call. Per the germline V gene, CDR1 is LGHNA and CDR2 is YSLEER. The CDR3 runs 14 residues. Between the trimmed V and J ends, which lost 0 bases and 5 bases, there was a span of 10 bases. Here the CDR3 DNA reads TGCGCCAGCAGCCAAGATGAGGGCAGGACTGAAGCTTTCTTT. Amino acids: CASSQDEGRTEAFF.

This rearrangement joins TRBV18 to TRBJ2-1; D is uncertain. In germline, CDR1 is KGHSH, CDR2 LQKENI. The ends were cut back, 1 base at V and 8 bases at J, with 3 bases in the middle. This CDR3 region has 11 residues. CDR3 DNA sequence: TGTGCCAGCTCACCACGGGATGAGCAGTTCTTC. It codes for CASSPRDEQFF.

This clonotype appeared a single time. The V and J genes are TRBV20-1 and TRBJ2-7, with D possibly being TRBD1 (5 bases). This CDR3 spans 14 amino acids. The V and J ends lost 4 bases and 4 bases respectively, with 17 bases between them. Germline values: CDR1 DFQATT, CDR2 SNEGSKA (reference sequence). The CDR3 loop reads CSATHKTATYEQYF. DNA for the CDR3: TGCAGTGCTACCCACAAGACAGCCACTTACGAGCAGTACTTC.

The chain joins TRBV6-5 to TRBJ1-4; D is unresolved. The V and J ends lost 5 bases and 5 bases respectively, with 15 bases between them. CDR1 MNHEY and CDR2 SVGAGI come from the germline V gene. CDR3 length equals 15 residues. The CDR3: CASSAWRTLNEKLFF. The CDR3 DNA reads TGTGCCAGCAGTGCCTGGAGAACCTTGAATGAAAAACTGTTTTTT.

V and J are TRBV7-9 and TRBJ2-5, with D perhaps matching TRBD2 (7 bases). The germline V and J ends were trimmed by 7 bases and 4 bases, with 19 bases remaining between them. Germline V gene data show CDR1 as SEHNR and CDR2 as FQNEAQ (reference sequence). CDR3 size: 15 residues. DNA for the CDR3: TGTGCCAGCAAACTTACGGGGGGCACGGGAGAGACCCAGTACTTC. This translates into CASKLTGGTGETQYF.

The chain is built from TRBV29-1 and TRBJ2-4; 12 bases are a match to TRBD2. The CDR3 has 14 amino acids. Germline V lookup: CDR1 SQVTM, CDR2 ANQGSEA. Germline trimming cut 6 bases from V and 1 base from J; bases unmatched to any gene: 1. The CDR3 DNA reads TGCAGCGTGGGGACTAGCGGGGCCAAAAACATTCAGTACTTC. Translation: CSVGTSGAKNIQYF.

This rearrangement joins TRBV29-1 to TRBJ2-1; a possible D gene is TRBD2 (5 bases). Germline loops: CDR1 SQVTM, CDR2 ANQGSEA. With 1 base removed from V and 10 bases from J, the gap between germline ends came to 17 bases. The CDR3 length is 14 residues. CDR3 region: CSVEAQELGSEQFF. CDR3 nucleotide sequence: TGCAGCGTTGAAGCCCAGGAATTGGGGAGCGAGCAGTTCTTC.

The V and J genes are TRBV7-6 and TRBJ2-2; the D gene is possibly TRBD1 (5 bases). This CDR3 is 17 amino acids long. From germline, CDR1 is SGHVS and CDR2 FNYEAQ. V was clipped by 5 bases and J by 0 bases, with 16 bases between them. Here the CDR3 DNA reads TGTGCCAGCAGCACACGACAGAGGCCTACGAACACCGGGGAGCTGTTTTTT. The encoded protein is CASSTRQRPTNTGELFF.

The chain employs TRBV20-1 and TRBJ2-5, with 7 bases lining up with TRBD1. The CDR3 extends over 14 amino acids. V was pared by 3 bases and J by 2 bases, with 6 bases of the junction left unmatched. Germline V gene sequence: CDR1 DFQATT, CDR2 SNEGSKA (reference sequence). CDR3 amino acids: CSASRTGVQETQYF. CDR3 bases: TGCAGTGCTAGCCGCACAGGGGTACAAGAGACCCAGTACTTC.

The chain couples TRBV4-3 to TRBJ1-1; D perhaps matches TRBD1 (5 bases). V was cut by 4 bases and J by 3 bases, with 15 bases left in between. This CDR3 comprises 15 residues. Germline lookup yields CDR1 LGHNA and CDR2 YSLEER. Written as DNA, the CDR3 is TGCGCCAGCAGCCTTAAGTCGACGGGGGACACTGAAGCTTTCTTT. It is translated as CASSLKSTGDTEAFF.

The chain has TRBV11-2 and TRBJ2-5; D uncertain. The CDR3 is 12 residues long. Germline CDR1 reads SGHAT; CDR2 reads FQNNGV. V was clipped by 0 bases and J by 5 bases, with 4 bases between them. The CDR3 nucleotides are TGTGCCAGCAGCTTAGATCTCGAGACCCAGTACTTC. Residues: CASSLDLETQYF.

The chain recombines TRBV29-1 with TRBJ2-6; D is undetermined. Germline V gene sequence: CDR1 SQVTM, CDR2 ANQGSEA. Trimming removed 4 bases at V and 0 bases at J, with 4 bases between. The CDR3 has 13 amino acids. The CDR3 sequence is CSVAPSGANVLTF. The CDR3 nucleotides are TGCAGCGTTGCACCCTCTGGGGCCAACGTCCTGACTTTC.

The rearrangement joins TRBV4-2 to TRBJ2-1, with 11 bases matching TRBD2. Unmatched junction bases numbered 21, after V lost 4 bases and J lost 4 bases. Germline V gene lookup returns CDR1 LGHNA and CDR2 YNFKEQ. The CDR3 covers 21 residues. The CDR3 protein is CASSLKDGLLAGEPNYNEQFF. DNA of the CDR3: TGTGCCAGCAGCCTCAAGGACGGCCTACTAGCGGGAGAACCAAATTACAATGAGCAGTTCTTC.

This rearrangement joins TRBV9 to TRBJ2-7, with 8 bases aligning to TRBD2. Germline CDR1 is SGDLS and CDR2 is YYNGEE. The CDR3 spans 15 residues. The ends lost 2 bases at V and 0 bases at J; junction bases unmatched: 4. CDR3 sequence (DNA): TGTGCCAGCAGCGTTAGCGGGGACCGCTCCTACGAGCAGTACTTC. Its translation: CASSVSGDRSYEQYF.

This chain links TRBV5-4 with TRBJ1-4; D ambiguous. Trimming left V 2 bases short and J 3 bases short, with 8 bases between. The CDR3 loop spans 14 amino acids. Germline V gene lookup returns CDR1 SGHNT and CDR2 YYREEE (reference sequence). The CDR3 nucleotides are TGTGCCAGCAGCTTCGACGGTCCTAATGAAAAACTGTTTTTT. Amino acid sequence: CASSFDGPNEKLFF.

This rearrangement joins TRBV7-2 to TRBJ2-6; 7 bases fit TRBD1. This CDR3 comprises 18 residues. CDR1 is SGHTA and CDR2 is FQGNSA in the germline V gene. V lost 6 bases and J lost 0; bases outside the gene matches: 11. CDR3 coding DNA: TGTGCCAGCAGGTACAGGGGCGCGCTCCTCTCTGGGGCCAACGTCCTGACTTTC. This gives the protein CASRYRGALLSGANVLTF. The full variable domain, its missing parts supplied by reference TRBV7-2 and TRBJ2-6, is GAGVSQSPSNKVTEKGKDVELRCDPISGHTALYWYRQSLGQGLEFLIYFQGNSAPDKSGLPSDRFSAERTGGSVSTLTIQRTQQEDSAVYLCASRYRGALLSGANVLTFGAGSRLTVL.

V and J are TRBV20-1 and TRBJ2-3; no definite D call. The germline V and J ends were trimmed by 5 bases and 3 bases, with 15 bases remaining between them. The germline gives CDR1 DFQATT, CDR2 SNEGSKA (reference sequence). CDR3 length equals 14 residues. CDR3: CSAGAPGSTDTQYF. CDR3 coding DNA: TGCAGTGCTGGAGCCCCAGGTAGTACAGATACGCAGTATTTT.

V is TRBV5-1 and J is TRBJ2-3; 12 positions agree with TRBD2. Losses at the gene ends were 4 bases for V and 4 bases for J; bases not matched to a gene: 4. This CDR3 is built from 15 residues. Looked up from germline, CDR1 is SGHRS and CDR2 is YFSETQ. CDR3 nucleotide sequence: TGCGCCAGCAGCACGACTAGCGGGAGCGCAGATACGCAGTATTTT. This encodes CASSTTSGSADTQYF.

This clonotype was picked up one time. The chain is built from TRBV18 and TRBJ1-1; D might be TRBD1 (5 bases). Trimming took 6 bases from V and 5 from J, leaving 16 bases between them. The CDR3 is made up of 14 amino acids. From germline, CDR1 is KGHSH and CDR2 LQKENI. CDR3 sequence (DNA): TGTGCCAGCTCTGGCCGCGGGACCGGGACTGAAGCTTTCTTT. Translation gives CASSGRGTGTEAFF.

The sample holds one count of this clonotype. CDR3 coding DNA: TGTGCCAGCAGCTTTGGGAACCAAGAGACCCAGTACTTC. The encoded protein is CASSFGNQETQYF. The chain has TRBV7-2 and TRBJ2-5; no definite D call. Between the trimmed V and J ends, which lost 3 bases and 0 bases, there was a span of 5 bases. From germline, CDR1 is SGHTA and CDR2 FQGNSA. This CDR3 has 13 amino acids.

The rearrangement uses TRBV7-2 and TRBJ2-3; 11 bases match TRBD2. The CDR3 has 16 amino acids. From germline, CDR1 is SGHTA and CDR2 FQGNSA. Trimming at V came to 1 base and at J to 4 bases, leaving 4 bases not matched to a gene. In DNA, the CDR3 is TGTGCCAGCAGCTTAGTTGGGACTAGCGGAGCAGATACGCAGTATTTT. Translation gives CASSLVGTSGADTQYF.

This clonotype came up once. This CDR3 is CSVATGGSGQPQHF. The CDR3 DNA is TGCAGCGTTGCTACAGGGGGTTCAGGTCAGCCCCAGCATTTT. This sequence joins TRBV29-1 and TRBJ1-5; 8 nucleotides agree with TRBD1. Germline assignment: CDR1 SQVTM and CDR2 ANQGSEA. After removal of 4 bases from V and 6 bases from J, the junction contained 8 bases not matched to a gene. The CDR3 runs to 14 residues.

The chain couples TRBV2 to TRBJ2-3, with D uncertain. The CDR3 consists of 11 residues. Germline values: CDR1 SNHLY, CDR2 FYNNEI. The V end lost 6 bases, the J end lost 4 bases, and 5 bases lay between the germline ends. In DNA form, the CDR3 reads TGTGCCAGCAGGGCCCCAGATACGCAGTATTTT. This sequence encodes CASRAPDTQYF.

The chain employs TRBV6-5 and TRBJ2-7, with D maybe TRBD2 (5 bases). Trimming removed 6 bases at V and 7 bases at J, with 10 bases between. The CDR3 spans 11 residues. Per the germline V gene, CDR1 is MNHEY and CDR2 is SVGAGI. Here the CDR3 DNA reads TGTGCCAGCAGCCGCCGAGGGGAGCAGTACTTC. Its protein is CASSRRGEQYF.